The 7 T cell receptor beta chains presented below share a single source sample, sequenced in a study of blood T cells in healthy people across ages. A second 7 to 11 cycle PCR used barcoded and J-beta primers. TCRdb recomputed calls from the 5' RACE reads with MiXCR, one row per CDR3 protein. The table has roughly 1,800,000 distinct CDR3 sequences, roughly 50% seen once. The sample taken for sequencing was blood. The receptors shown here come from a woman between 40 and 55 years old in good health.

The chain has TRBV7-2 and TRBJ1-2; D perhaps matches TRBD1 (5 bases). The V end lost 3 bases, the J end lost 3 bases, and 14 bases lay between the germline ends. CDR1 is SGHTA, CDR2 FQGNSA, per germline. The CDR3 spans 15 residues. CDR3 coding DNA: TGTGCCAGCAGCTTTACGGGGGTGGGGGACTATGGCTACACCTTC. Translated, it gives CASSFTGVGDYGYTF.

This clonotype was picked up a small number of times. V and J are TRBV5-6 and TRBJ2-5; unclear D gene. This CDR3 spans 13 amino acids. CDR1 SGHDT and CDR2 YYEEEE come from the germline V gene. The V end lost 1 base, the J end lost 7 bases, and 11 bases lay between the germline ends. CDR3 nucleotides: TGTGCCAGCAGCTTGTCAGACCGTGGGACCCAGTACTTC. Encoded protein: CASSLSDRGTQYF.

The CDR3 DNA follows: TGTGCCAGCAGCCAAGAACCGGGGGCCGGCTACACCTTC. Translated, it gives CASSQEPGAGYTF. The rearrangement joins TRBV3-1 to TRBJ1-2; D is possibly TRBD1 (6 bases). The germline V and J ends were trimmed by 0 bases and 8 bases, with 10 bases remaining between them. CDR3 length equals 13 residues. Germline loops: CDR1 LGHDT, CDR2 YNNKEL (reference sequence).

This clonotype has more than one count but fewer than ten. The chain is built from TRBV27 and TRBJ1-1; tentative D call: TRBD1 (6 bases). V shed 0 bases and J shed 1 base, with 9 bases lying between them. The CDR3 covers 15 residues. CDR1 MNHEY and CDR2 SMNVEV come from the germline V gene (reference sequence). CDR3 in amino acids: CASSLSAGANTEAFF. In DNA, the CDR3 is TGTGCCAGCAGTTTATCGGCAGGGGCGAACACTGAAGCTTTCTTT.

This sequence joins TRBV4-2 and TRBJ2-3; 8 bases line up with TRBD2. There are 16 residues in the CDR3. Unmatched junction bases numbered 11, after V lost 3 bases and J lost 6 bases. Germline V CDR1 and CDR2: LGHNA, YNFKEQ. CDR3 amino acids: CASSHPSGGAEDTQYF. The CDR3 DNA is TGTGCCAGCAGCCACCCATCGGGGGGGGCCGAGGATACGCAGTATTTT.

V is TRBV6-6 and J is TRBJ2-5; 9 nucleotides agree with TRBD2. V lost 7 bases to trimming and J lost 11 bases; unmatched junction nucleotides: 14. The CDR3 contains 14 residues. CDR1 and CDR2 (germline): MNHNY, SVGAGI (reference sequence). The CDR3 region is CASNQRGVNLEQYF. The CDR3 DNA is TGTGCCAGCAATCAGCGGGGGGTAAACCTTGAGCAGTACTTC.

The rearrangement uses TRBV24-1 and TRBJ2-1; a possible D gene is TRBD2 (6 bases). In germline, CDR1 is KGHDR, CDR2 SFDVKD. Trimming shortened V by 9 bases and J by 8 bases, and 13 bases separated the two germline ends. The CDR3 consists of 12 residues. DNA of the CDR3: TGTGCCACCCAAATGGGAGGTGATGAGCAGTTCTTC. Residues: CATQMGGDEQFF.